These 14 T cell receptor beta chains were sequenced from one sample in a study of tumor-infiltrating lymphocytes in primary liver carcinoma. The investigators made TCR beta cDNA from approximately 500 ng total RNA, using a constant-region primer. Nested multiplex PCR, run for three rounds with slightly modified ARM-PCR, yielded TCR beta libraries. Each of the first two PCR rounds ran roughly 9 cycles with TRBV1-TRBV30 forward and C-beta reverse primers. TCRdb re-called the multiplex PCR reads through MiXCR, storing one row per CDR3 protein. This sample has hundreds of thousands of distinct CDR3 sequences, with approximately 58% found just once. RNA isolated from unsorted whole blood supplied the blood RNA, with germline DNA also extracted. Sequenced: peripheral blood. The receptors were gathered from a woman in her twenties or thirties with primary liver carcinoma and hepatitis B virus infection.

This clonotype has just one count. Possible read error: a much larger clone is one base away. CDR3 bases: TGTGCCAGCAGCCAAGGGACAGGGGTCACAGATACGCAGTGTTTT. Translated, it gives CASSQGTGVTDTQCF. The rearrangement uses TRBV4-2 and TRBJ2-3, with TRBD1 matching 9 bases. Germline-derived CDR1 and CDR2 are LGHNA and YNFKEQ. CDR3 length equals 15 residues.

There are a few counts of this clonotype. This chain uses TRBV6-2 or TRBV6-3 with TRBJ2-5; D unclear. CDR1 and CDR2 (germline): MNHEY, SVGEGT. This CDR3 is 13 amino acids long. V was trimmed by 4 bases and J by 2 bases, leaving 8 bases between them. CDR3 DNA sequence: TGTGCCAGCAGTTTCGGCCGGCAAGAGACCCAGTACTTC. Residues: CASSFGRQETQYF.

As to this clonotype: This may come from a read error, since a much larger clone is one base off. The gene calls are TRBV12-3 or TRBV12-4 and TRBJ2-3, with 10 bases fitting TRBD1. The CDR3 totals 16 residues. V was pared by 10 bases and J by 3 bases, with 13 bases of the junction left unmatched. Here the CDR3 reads CAIREGQGGWTDTQYF. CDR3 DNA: TGTGCCATCAGAGAAGGACAGGGGGGTTGGACAGATACGCAGTATTTT.

The CDR3 loop is CASSLRGTGGRDTQYF. As DNA, the CDR3 is TGTGCCAGCAGTCTAAGGGGGACAGGGGGCAGGGATACGCAGTATTTT. The chain uses TRBV28 and TRBJ2-3; 12 bases are a match to TRBD1. The CDR3 runs 16 residues. Germline assignment: CDR1 MDHEN and CDR2 SYDVKM. The V gene end was trimmed by 5 bases and the J gene end by 6 bases; junction bases not matched to a gene: 9.

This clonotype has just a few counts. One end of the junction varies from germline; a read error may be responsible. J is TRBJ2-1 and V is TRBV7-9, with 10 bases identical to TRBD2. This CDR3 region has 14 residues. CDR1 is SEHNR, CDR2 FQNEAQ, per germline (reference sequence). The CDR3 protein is CASSLAGEGSEQFF. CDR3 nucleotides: TGTGCCAGCAGCCTAGCGGGAGAAGGCAGTGAGCAGTTCTTC.

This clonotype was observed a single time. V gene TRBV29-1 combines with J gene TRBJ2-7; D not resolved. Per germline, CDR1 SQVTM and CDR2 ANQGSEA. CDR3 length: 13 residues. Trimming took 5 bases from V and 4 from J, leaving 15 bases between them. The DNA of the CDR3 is TGCAGCGTTCTCCAAGATCCGTCATACGAGCAGTACTTC. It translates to CSVLQDPSYEQYF.

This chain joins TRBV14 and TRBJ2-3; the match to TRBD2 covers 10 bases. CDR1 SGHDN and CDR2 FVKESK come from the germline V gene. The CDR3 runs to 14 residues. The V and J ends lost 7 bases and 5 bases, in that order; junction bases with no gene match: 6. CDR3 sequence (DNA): TGTGCCAGCAACAACCTAGCGGGAGTAGATACGCAGTATTTT. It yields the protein CASNNLAGVDTQYF.

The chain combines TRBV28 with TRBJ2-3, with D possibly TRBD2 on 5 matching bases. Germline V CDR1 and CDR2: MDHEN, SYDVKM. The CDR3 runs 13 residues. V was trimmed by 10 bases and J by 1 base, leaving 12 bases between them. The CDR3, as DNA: TGTGCCACCAGACCAGCGGGCACAGATACGCAGTATTTT. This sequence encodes CATRPAGTDTQYF.

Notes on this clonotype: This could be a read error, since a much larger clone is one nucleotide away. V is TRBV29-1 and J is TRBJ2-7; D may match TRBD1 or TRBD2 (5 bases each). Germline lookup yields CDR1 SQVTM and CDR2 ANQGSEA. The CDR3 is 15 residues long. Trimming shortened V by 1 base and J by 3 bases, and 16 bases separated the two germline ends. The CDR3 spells CSVEGQKGRSYEQYF. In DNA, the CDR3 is TGCAGCGTTGAAGGGCAGAAGGGACGGAGCTACGAGCAGTACTTC.

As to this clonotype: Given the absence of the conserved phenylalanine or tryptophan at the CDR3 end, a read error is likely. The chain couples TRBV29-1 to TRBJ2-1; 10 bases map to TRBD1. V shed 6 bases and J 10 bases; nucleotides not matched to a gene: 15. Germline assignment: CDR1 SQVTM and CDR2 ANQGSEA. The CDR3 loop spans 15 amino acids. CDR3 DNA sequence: TGCAGCGTCCCAGAGGACAGGGGGGTCGAGGAGGAGCAGTTCATC. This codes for CSVPEDRGVEEEQFI.

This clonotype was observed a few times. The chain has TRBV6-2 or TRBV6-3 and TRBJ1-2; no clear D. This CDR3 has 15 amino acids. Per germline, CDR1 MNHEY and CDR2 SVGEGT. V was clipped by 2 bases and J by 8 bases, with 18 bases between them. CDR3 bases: TGTGCCAGCAGTTACGAGGGAGAACTCCATAGAGGCTACACCTTC. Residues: CASSYEGELHRGYTF.

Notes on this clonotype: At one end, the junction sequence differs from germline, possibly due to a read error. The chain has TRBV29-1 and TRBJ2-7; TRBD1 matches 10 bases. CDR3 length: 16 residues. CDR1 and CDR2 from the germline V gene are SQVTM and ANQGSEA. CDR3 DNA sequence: TGCAGCGTTGAATTCATCGGACAGGGGGACTCCTACGAGCAGTGCTTC. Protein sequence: CSVEFIGQGDSYEQCF.

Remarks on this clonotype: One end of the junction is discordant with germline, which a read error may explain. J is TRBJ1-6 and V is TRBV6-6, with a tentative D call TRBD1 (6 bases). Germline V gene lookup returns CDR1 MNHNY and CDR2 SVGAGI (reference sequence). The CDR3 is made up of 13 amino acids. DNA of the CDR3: TGTGCCAGCAGTTCAACAGGGATTTCACCTCTCCACTTT. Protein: CASSSTGISPLHF.

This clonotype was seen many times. CDR3 nucleotides: TGTGCCAGCAGCTTGGGCCCCTCATGGGAGCAGTACTTC. Protein product: CASSLGPSWEQYF. The gene calls are TRBV5-5 and TRBJ2-7, with D hard to call. The V gene lost 0 bases and the J gene lost 7 bases, with 11 bases spanning the gap. This CDR3 has 13 residues. Germline V gene lookup returns CDR1 SGHKS and CDR2 YYEKEE (reference sequence).